Detailed here is one T cell receptor beta chain. The identical CDR3 is also encoded by other nucleotide sequences in the sample. These data come from a study of blood T cell repertoires in COVID-19. This CDR3 has 14 amino acids. Germline V CDR1 and CDR2: MNHEY, SMNVEV (reference sequence). The V gene lost 3 bases and the J gene lost 6 bases, with 12 bases spanning the gap. The repertoire was sequenced with immunoSEQ multiplex PCR; TCRdb's copy has only in-frame clones and lacks some. The sample contains a few hundred thousand clones, roughly 80% of which appear only once. The material sequenced was peripheral blood. The source of this sequence is a man in his fifties or sixties who had recovered from COVID-19. The chain links TRBV27 to TRBJ1-5, with D uncertain. The CDR3 DNA reads TGTGCCAGCAGTTTGGGAGGGCCGGGTCAGCCCCAGCATTTT. Its protein is CASSLGGPGQPQHF.